Listed below are T cell receptor beta chains from one sample, sequenced in a study of cytomegalovirus exposure and HLA in healthy donors. Method: immunoSEQ multiplex PCR; TCRdb's copy keeps in-frame clones and lacks some. The sample has roughly 80,000 clones, roughly 69% seen once. The sample was PBMCs. The receptors derive from a woman aged 45 to 65 in good health and CMV-seropositive. Both conserved end residues are part of each CDR3.

TRBJ2-7 TRBV15 CATSRERGDVTYEQYF
TRBJ1-6 TRBV25-1 CASSVGRLNSPLHF
TRBJ1-3 TRBV30 CAWTRMRNTIYF
TRBJ2-3 TRBV7-9 CASSLEEGRLTQYF
TRBJ1-4 TRBV6-1 CASSDVQGSEKLFF
TRBJ2-1 TRBV2 CASKAGARNEQFF
TRBJ2-7 TRBV21-1 CASSKGTGSYEQYF
TRBJ1-2 TRBV13 CASSFQGNYGYTF
TRBJ2-2 TRBV7-6 CASSLDSGLISGELFF
TRBJ2-5 TRBV27 CASSSPRGGLETQYF
TRBJ2-1 TRBV10-3 CAISDFREQFF
TRBJ2-2 TRBV6-1 CASSGGTLSGELFF
TRBJ1-5 TRBV5-6 CASSLMSGGGGQPQHF
TRBJ1-5 TRBV2 CASSPWRGKNLPQHF
TRBJ2-1 TRBV5-1 CASSEPLNNEQFF
TRBJ2-1 TRBV11-2 CASSLGLAENEQFF
TRBJ1-6 TRBV11-3 CASSPHPDSPLHF
TRBJ2-5 TRBV6-5 CASSYDYRGTEETQYF
TRBJ1-2 TRBV4-1 CASSQGESRRDGYTF
TRBJ1-5 TRBV6-1 CASSELNQPQHF
TRBJ2-1 TRBV9 CASSEGGNNEQFF
TRBJ1-2 TRBV6-4 CASSVGQGGGYTF
TRBJ2-7 TRBV5-5 CASSLQGGRYEQYF
TRBJ1-3 TRBV6-5 CASSQPGHPLNTIYF
TRBJ2-2 TRBV7-3 CASSRTGGVETGELFF
TRBJ1-5 TRBV28 CASSLFGGQGRQPQHF
TRBJ1-6 TRBV2 CASRKGRQGPYNSPLHF
TRBJ2-3 TRBV29-1 CSVCPSLRGATDTQYF
TRBJ1-3 TRBV11-2 CASSYRGDSRYF